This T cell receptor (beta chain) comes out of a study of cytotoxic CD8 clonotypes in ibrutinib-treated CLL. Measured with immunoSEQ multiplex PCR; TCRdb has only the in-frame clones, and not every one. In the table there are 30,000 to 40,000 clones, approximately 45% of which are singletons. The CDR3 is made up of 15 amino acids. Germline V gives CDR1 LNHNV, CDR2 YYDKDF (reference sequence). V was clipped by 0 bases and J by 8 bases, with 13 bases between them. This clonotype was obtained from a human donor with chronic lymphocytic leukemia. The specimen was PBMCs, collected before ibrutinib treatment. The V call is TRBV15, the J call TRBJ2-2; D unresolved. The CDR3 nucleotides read TGTGCCACCAGCAGAGATTCCGGCCTCCTGGGGGAGCTGTTTTTT. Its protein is CATSRDSGLLGELFF.